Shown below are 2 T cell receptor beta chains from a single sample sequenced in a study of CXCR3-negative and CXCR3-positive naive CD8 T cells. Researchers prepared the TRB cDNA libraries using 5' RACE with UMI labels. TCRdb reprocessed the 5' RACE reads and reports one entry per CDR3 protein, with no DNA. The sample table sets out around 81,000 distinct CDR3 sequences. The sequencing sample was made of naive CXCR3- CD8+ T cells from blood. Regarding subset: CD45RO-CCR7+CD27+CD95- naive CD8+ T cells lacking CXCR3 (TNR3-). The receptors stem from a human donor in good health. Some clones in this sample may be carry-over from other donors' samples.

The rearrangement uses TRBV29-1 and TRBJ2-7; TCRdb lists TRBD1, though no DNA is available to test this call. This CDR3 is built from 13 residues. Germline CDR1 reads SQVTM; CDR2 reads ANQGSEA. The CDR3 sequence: CSVVGAQGDEQYF.

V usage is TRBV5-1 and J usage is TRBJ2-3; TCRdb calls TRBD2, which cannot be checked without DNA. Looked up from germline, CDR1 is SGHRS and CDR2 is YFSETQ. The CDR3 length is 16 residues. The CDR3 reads CASSPVDSPIVDTQYF.